A selection of T cell receptor beta chains follows, all from one sample in a study of cytomegalovirus exposure and HLA in healthy donors. Produced via immunoSEQ multiplex PCR; TCRdb's table is partial and in-frame only. The data contain some 150,000 clones, approximately 80% of them singletons. Input material: PBMCs. The receptors originated from a female donor in good health and CMV-seropositive. Each CDR3 is given with its conserved first and last residue. The order of the fields is J gene, V gene, D gene, clone size, CDR3 protein, CDR3 DNA. The D gene is left open where the match is weak. Only part of the rows carry a size: once, few, many, or a class if the clone is expanded.

>TRBJ1-1|TRBV30|TRBD1|.
CAWSAGGDSLEAFF
TGTGCCTGGAGTGCAGGGGGCGACTCCCTTGAAGCTTTCTTT
>TRBJ1-1|TRBV10-1|.|once
CASSPYSTTNTEAFF
TGCGCCAGCAGTCCCTACTCGACAACTAACACTGAAGCTTTCTTT
>TRBJ1-1|TRBV6-5|.|few
CASSYSSSGFTEAFF
TGTGCCAGCAGTTACTCATCCAGTGGTTTCACTGAAGCTTTCTTT
>TRBJ2-6|TRBV7-9|.|.
CASTYASGANVLTF
TGTGCCAGCACCTACGCCTCTGGGGCCAACGTCCTGACTTTC
>TRBJ1-6|TRBV5-1|TRBD1|.
CASSLGDRDSPLHF
TGCGCCAGCAGCTTAGGGGACAGGGACTCACCCCTCCACTTT
>TRBJ1-3|TRBV7-9|.|.
CASSLDLRTNTIYF
TGTGCCAGCAGCTTAGATCTGAGAACAAACACCATATATTTT
>TRBJ2-7|TRBV7-9|.|.
CASSLGGESSYEQYF
TGTGCCAGCAGCTTAGGCGGGGAAAGCTCCTACGAGCAGTACTTC
>TRBJ2-5|TRBV11-2|TRBD2|.
CASSLLAGAQETQYF
TGTGCCAGCAGCTTACTAGCGGGGGCCCAAGAGACCCAGTACTTC
>TRBJ1-2|TRBV2|.|few
CASSEQSGRGGYTF
TGTGCCAGCAGTGAACAGTCAGGGCGGGGCGGCTACACCTTC
>TRBJ1-4|TRBV5-1|TRBD1|.
CASSKDRVTNEKLFF
TGCGCCAGCAGTAAAGACAGGGTGACTAATGAAAAACTGTTTTTT
>TRBJ2-7|TRBV4-2|TRBD1|few
CASSQDIINRGLDEQYF
TGTGCCAGCAGCCAAGATATCATAAACAGGGGGCTCGACGAGCAGTACTTC
>TRBJ2-1|TRBV7-3|.|.
CASSGRASALYNEQFF
TGTGCCAGCAGCGGTAGGGCTAGCGCCCTATACAATGAGCAGTTCTTC